This T cell receptor (beta chain) is from a study of blood T cell repertoires in COVID-19. Clones were sequenced by immunoSEQ multiplex PCR, and TCRdb holds only the in-frame ones, with some missing. The sample shows about 150,000 clones, 80% to 90% of them seen only once. The CDR3 loop spans 12 amino acids. Germline V gene data show CDR1 as MNHEY and CDR2 as SVGEGT. Deletions cut 5 bases from V and 1 base from J, with 5 bases between. This clone was counted once. Material for sequencing was peripheral blood. This chain connects TRBV6-2 or TRBV6-3 to TRBJ1-1, with unresolved D. This TCR was recovered from an older man with acute or convalescent COVID-19. The CDR3 DNA sequence: TGTGCCAGCAGTAGACAGAACACTGAAGCTTTCTTT. As protein: CASSRQNTEAFF.